One T cell receptor (beta chain) is described in this entry. This clone showed up just a few times. The clone's antigen remains unknown. Base qualities are missing; no much larger clone stands one base away. This entry belongs to a study of blood T cell repertoires in COVID-19 (dated by TCRdb to about 2020). With respect to the entire study: Samples from collaborators originated in the United States, Italy and Spain and spanned both the acute and convalescent phases of COVID-19. The material from the prospective study consisted of cDNA or gDNA derived from T cells, B-cell-depleted T cells, or PBMCs. The dataset comprised deeply sampled blood TCRbeta repertoires from subjects exposed to, actively infected with, or recovered from COVID-19. The repertoires were made available in a free public database intended to serve as a resource for research on the immune response to SARS-CoV-2. The samples were drawn from the first 160 participants of the ongoing ImmuneRACE study and from some 1,300 subjects provided by 6 global collaborators. The sample metadata nearly always contained a de-identified subject ID, COVID-19 status, age in years and sex. Where available, HLA class I and class II types were obtained from metadata supplied by the sample provider rather than from assay-based typing.

What the research found in general, with its limitations: How much clinical and demographic metadata was included differed by source and by participant, and the metadata was provided uncurated.

TCRbeta CDR3 regions were amplified from genomic DNA using the immunoSEQ Assay, a bias-controlled multiplex PCR. In the paper's pipeline: Nucleated cell counts per sample were estimated from amplification of reference gene primers within the assay. To quantify the absolute abundance of each unique TCRbeta CDR3 rearrangement, sequence reads were collapsed and filtered. For each sample, productive Simpson clonality was calculated as the square root of Simpson's diversity index across productive rearrangements. This immuneACCESS table, as held by TCRdb, lists in-frame sequences with V and J called but not all clones. Of the missing ones, under half trace to an unresolved V gene in checked studies; the others have no known cause. V and J calls and clone size are as listed in that table; D and trimming were resolved from the DNA. This sample lists around 220,000 clones; 79% were detected once. The ten top clones hold roughly 4% of the sample.

The V end gives up 4 bases and the J end 11 bases, leaving 6 bases in the junction not matched to a gene. The germline V gene sets CDR1 to SGHTA and CDR2 to FQGNSA. The CDR3 runs 14 amino acids, cysteine and phenylalanine included. Only the CDR3 region is kept as DNA, spanning 42 bases read in frame from base 1. The collaborating institutions used their own protocols to collect whole blood in K2EDTA tubes. Collaborator samples were shipped for TCRbeta analysis as frozen whole blood, isolated PBMCs, or DNA extracted from either sample type. Sequencing used peripheral blood. This receptor was obtained from a woman in her 40s with active or convalescent COVID-19. This receptor chain uses TRBV7-2 and TRBJ1-4, with 11 bases in between that match TRBD1. The CDR3 here reads CASSSGQGVEKLFF. The nucleotide sequence reads TGTGCCAGCAGCTCGGGACAGGGGGTGGAGAAACTGTTTTTT.